The following is a T cell receptor (beta chain) sequence with its context. Its antigen is as yet unknown. V was trimmed by 3 bases and J by 5 bases, leaving 6 bases between them. This CDR3 is 12 amino acids long. Germline assignment: CDR1 SEHNR and CDR2 FQNEAQ (reference sequence). This entry comes from a study of T-cell memory formation after mild COVID-19. One entry per CDR3 protein results from TCRdb running MiXCR on the 5' RACE reads. The sample holds around 200,000 distinct CDR3 sequences; 9.5% are singletons and the top ten take roughly 4%. General study points: Contracting clones from day 15 to 85 showed balanced CD4/CD8; later expanders favored CD4+.

The chain carries TRBV7-9 and TRBJ2-3, with a tentative D call TRBD2 (5 bases). The sample consisted of PBMCs or a T cell subset sorted from them (not recorded which). The TCR originated in a young man who had mild COVID-19 (a few samples of this study predate the infection). Cell type and time point are not known. The CDR3 reads CASSFGGDTQYF. CDR3 in DNA: TGTGCCAGCAGCTTTGGAGGAGATACGCAGTATTTT.